Below, 30 T cell receptor beta chains from the same sample are listed, as sequenced in a study of high-grade serous ovarian cancer treatment subgroups. Generated by immunoSEQ multiplex PCR, the TCRdb table keeps only in-frame clones and is missing some. The data show about 4,000 clones, with 68% seen just once and more than 12% held by the top ten. Tumor samples were obtained before definitive surgery or chemotherapy. The sequenced material came from tumor tissue. These receptors were obtained from a human donor with high-grade serous ovarian cancer.

CDR3 in amino acids: CASSIGIGSPAGNEQFF. The CDR3 DNA is TGTGCCAGTAGTATAGGGATAGGGAGCCCCGCCGGAAATGAGCAGTTCTTC. The chain uses TRBV19 and TRBJ2-1; D perhaps matches TRBD2 (5 bases). This CDR3 region has 17 residues. Trimming took 1 base from V and 7 from J, leaving 20 bases between them. The germline V gene encodes CDR1 LNHDA and CDR2 SQIVND (reference sequence).

The chain uses TRBV7-3 and TRBJ1-1; 7 positions match TRBD1. V lost 5 bases to trimming and J lost 3 bases; unmatched junction nucleotides: 6. The CDR3 runs 14 residues. Germline V lookup: CDR1 SGHTA, CDR2 FQGTGA. The DNA of the CDR3 is TGTGCCAGCAGCCCACAGGGGTTGGACACTGAAGCTTTCTTT. Amino acid sequence: CASSPQGLDTEAFF. The full variable domain, rest sourced from reference TRBV7-3 and TRBJ1-1, is GAGVSQTPSNKVTEKGKYVELRCDPISGHTALYWYRQSLGQGPEFLIYFQGTGAADDSGLPNDRFFAVRPEGSVSTLKIQRTERGDSAVYLCASSPQGLDTEAFFGQGTRLTVV.

The chain carries TRBV5-1 and TRBJ1-2; D gene uncertain. CDR3 length: 15 amino acids. CDR1 is SGHRS, CDR2 YFSETQ, per germline. Trimming cost V 2 bases and J 0 bases, with 11 bases left between them. The CDR3 sequence: CASSFWTDANYGYTF. The CDR3 nucleotides are TGCGCCAGCAGCTTTTGGACGGACGCTAACTATGGCTACACCTTC.

CDR3 residues: CASSGGTSGGVEQFF. CDR3 sequence (DNA): TGTGCCAGCAGCGGCGGGACTAGCGGGGGGGTTGAGCAGTTCTTC. The chain combines TRBV5-3 with TRBJ2-1, with 16 bases that match TRBD2. TRBV5-3 is an open reading frame whose function is uncertain. V lost 8 bases and J lost 9; bases outside the gene matches: 8. The CDR3 covers 15 residues.

The CDR3 sequence is CASSRSFGGRWTEAFF. The CDR3, as DNA: TGTGCCAGCAGCCGATCCTTTGGGGGGCGTTGGACTGAAGCTTTCTTT. The chain employs TRBV5-6 and TRBJ1-1; a weak D match, TRBD1 (6 bases). The CDR3 is 16 residues long. V lost 4 bases and J 5 bases, leaving 21 bases between the germline ends. Germline CDR1 and CDR2: SGHDT and YYEEEE.

The table lists this clone with a few counts. The CDR3 nucleotides read TGCGCCAGCAGCCGGGAAGGGGGGGCGAACACCGGGGAGCTGTTTTTT. Translation: CASSREGGANTGELFF. This chain connects TRBV4-1 to TRBJ2-2, with TRBD2 as a possible D gene (7 bases). Trimming took 4 bases from V and 0 from J, leaving 12 bases between them. This CDR3 has 16 amino acids. Germline-derived CDR1 and CDR2 are MGHRA and YSYEKL.

This clone showed up just a few times. This sequence joins TRBV5-5 and TRBJ1-6; perhaps TRBD1 as D (5 bases). CDR3 size: 14 residues. The V end lost 3 bases, the J end lost 11 bases, and 15 bases lay between the germline ends. The germline CDR1 and CDR2 sequences are SGHKS and YYEKEE (reference sequence). The CDR3 nucleotides are TGTGCCAGCAGCTCCGGGGGGGGTTCGGCACCCCTCCACTTT. Translating gives CASSSGGGSAPLHF.

This chain links TRBV6-5 with TRBJ1-1; TRBD1 is a possible D gene (6 bases). The germline V and J ends were trimmed by 6 bases and 4 bases, with 15 bases remaining between them. This CDR3 is 14 amino acids long. Germline lookup yields CDR1 MNHEY and CDR2 SVGAGI. The CDR3 coding sequence is TGTGCCAGCAGCCCCCGTAACAGGGCCACTGAAGCTTTCTTT. Its translation: CASSPRNRATEAFF.

The chain employs TRBV6-1 and TRBJ1-5; TRBD1 might be the D (5 bases). CDR1 is MNHNS, CDR2 SASEGT, per germline. V was cut by 1 base and J by 2 bases, with 15 bases left in between. There are 17 residues in the CDR3. The CDR3 region is CASSEVAGGMGNQPQHF. CDR3 nucleotide sequence: TGTGCCAGCAGTGAAGTCGCGGGGGGAATGGGCAATCAGCCCCAGCATTTT.

The chain joins TRBV13 to TRBJ2-7; D not resolved. The CDR3 runs 14 residues. Trimming took 0 bases from V and 0 from J, leaving 6 bases between them. The germline gives CDR1 PRHDT, CDR2 FYEKMQ (reference sequence). In DNA form, the CDR3 reads TGTGCCAGCAGCTTAGGGATCGTCTCCTACGAGCAGTACTTC. The encoded protein is CASSLGIVSYEQYF.

The rearrangement joins TRBV5-5 to TRBJ2-1; 11 bases map to TRBD2. The CDR3 has 16 residues. Trimming at V came to 4 bases and at J to 6 bases, leaving 9 bases not matched to a gene. Germline assignment: CDR1 SGHKS and CDR2 YYEKEE (reference sequence). Written as DNA, the CDR3 is TGTGCCAGCAGCCACCTGGCTAGCGGGGGGTCCAATGAGCAGTTCTTC. It yields the protein CASSHLASGGSNEQFF.

The gene calls are TRBV7-2 and TRBJ2-5; D remains unclear. TRBJ2-7 matches the DNA end more closely, so the J call is doubtful. The CDR3 contains 14 residues. Germline assignment: CDR1 SGHTA and CDR2 FQGNSA. This CDR3 is CASSLEQAAYEQYF. For the CDR3, the DNA is TGTGCCAGCAGCTTAGAGCAGGCCGCCTACGAGCAGTACTTC.

The chain combines TRBV6-5 with TRBJ2-1, with D uncertain. Trimming took off 0 bases at V and 6 bases at J, with 15 bases between the two ends. CDR3 size: 16 residues. Germline CDR1 and CDR2: MNHEY and SVGAGI. CDR3 DNA: TGTGCCAGCAGTTACTCGGACCCCCGATGGAGCAATGAGCAGTTCTTC. It is translated as CASSYSDPRWSNEQFF.

The DNA of the CDR3 is TGCGCCAGCAGGCGGCGGGGGAGGGATGGGTTGGCTGAAGCTTTCTTT. Residues: CASRRRGRDGLAEAFF. The chain carries TRBV4-1 and TRBJ1-1; tentatively, D is TRBD1 (5 bases). Trimming left V 6 bases short and J 6 bases short, with 23 bases between. Germline V gene data show CDR1 as MGHRA and CDR2 as YSYEKL. The CDR3 is made up of 16 amino acids.

This chain links TRBV7-9 with TRBJ2-7; 9 nucleotides line up with TRBD1. V gave up 4 bases and J gave up 6 bases; unmatched junction bases: 7. The CDR3 consists of 14 residues. CDR1 is SEHNR, CDR2 FQNEAQ, per germline (reference sequence). CDR3 nucleotide sequence: TGTGCCAGCAGCTCTGGGGACAGGGAGGCCGAGCAGTACTTC. It translates to CASSSGDREAEQYF.

The chain is built from TRBV7-3 and TRBJ2-1; 14 bases map to TRBD2. The CDR3 contains 17 residues. Germline V gene sequence: CDR1 SGHTA, CDR2 FQGTGA. V shed 5 bases, J shed 2 bases, and the junction held 5 bases outside the gene matches. The CDR3 DNA is TGTGCCAGCAGCCCCGGACTAGCGGGGGGACCCTACAATGAGCAGTTCTTC. This translates into CASSPGLAGGPYNEQFF.

The rearrangement uses TRBV9 and TRBJ1-3; D is ambiguous. The CDR3 length is 16 residues. CDR1 SGDLS and CDR2 YYNGEE come from the germline V gene. The V and J ends lost 3 bases and 3 bases respectively, with 16 bases between them. The DNA for the CDR3 is TGTGCCAGCAGCGGGACGGAGAATGGATATGGAAACACCATATATTTT. Its protein product is CASSGTENGYGNTIYF.

This clone showed up just a few times. The V call is TRBV5-1, the J call TRBJ2-1; no clear D gene. CDR1 is SGHRS, CDR2 YFSETQ, per germline. V was trimmed by 0 bases and J by 3 bases, leaving 7 bases between them. CDR3 length: 14 residues. For the CDR3, the DNA is TGCGCCAGCAGCTTGGAGGGCGGCTACAATGAGCAGTTCTTC. It yields the protein CASSLEGGYNEQFF.

The chain carries TRBV4-1 and TRBJ1-1; no reliable D call. V shed 3 bases and J shed 0 bases, with 14 bases lying between them. There are 16 residues in the CDR3. The germline gives CDR1 MGHRA, CDR2 YSYEKL. The CDR3 DNA reads as TGCGCCAGCAGCCATCCCCCGACGTACATGAACACTGAAGCTTTCTTT. Its protein is CASSHPPTYMNTEAFF.

This clone was seen a few times. The rearrangement uses TRBV14 and TRBJ2-1; D possibly matches TRBD1 or TRBD2 (6 bases each). The CDR3 loop spans 18 amino acids. Germline V gene lookup returns CDR1 SGHDN and CDR2 FVKESK. Trimming left V 1 base short and J 0 bases short, with 16 bases between. CDR3 amino acids: CASSQAGYGGRSYNEQFF. DNA of the CDR3: TGTGCCAGCAGCCAAGCCGGATACGGGGGCCGCTCCTACAATGAGCAGTTCTTC.

The rearrangement joins TRBV2 to TRBJ1-1; D is ambiguous. V was pared by 4 bases and J by 0 bases, with 12 bases between. This CDR3 is 15 amino acids long. Germline values: CDR1 SNHLY, CDR2 FYNNEI. CDR3 loop: CASSGWGNMNTEAFF. CDR3 DNA sequence: TGTGCCAGCAGTGGTTGGGGAAATATGAACACTGAAGCTTTCTTT.

The V and J genes are TRBV5-1 and TRBJ1-4, with TRBD1 matching 9 bases. The trim removed 4 bases at V and 7 bases at J, leaving 11 bases unmatched. This CDR3 region has 16 residues. Per the germline V gene, CDR1 is SGHRS and CDR2 is YFSETQ. As DNA, the CDR3 is TGCGCCAGCAGCAGTTTTACAGGGGGCATGGGTGAAAAACTGTTTTTT. Translation: CASSSFTGGMGEKLFF. Full variable domain (rest looked up from reference TRBV5-1 and TRBJ1-4): KAGVTQTPRYLIKTRGQQVTLSCSPISGHRSVSWYQQTPGQGLQFLFEYFSETQRNKGNFPGRFSGRQFSNSRSEMNVSTLELGDSALYLCASSSFTGGMGEKLFFGSGTQLSVL.

The genes are TRBV5-4 and TRBJ1-3, with 7 nucleotides matching TRBD1. Looked up from germline, CDR1 is SGHNT and CDR2 is YYREEE (reference sequence). The length of the CDR3 is 15 residues. V was pared by 4 bases and J by 0 bases, with 4 bases of the junction left unmatched. The CDR3: CASSPGQRSGNTIYF. The CDR3 DNA follows: TGTGCCAGCAGCCCGGGACAGCGCTCTGGAAACACCATATATTTT.

The chain combines TRBV27 with TRBJ2-3, with D maybe TRBD2 (5 bases). This CDR3 region has 13 residues. V was cut by 3 bases and J by 4 bases, with 8 bases left in between. The germline gives CDR1 MNHEY, CDR2 SMNVEV (reference sequence). CDR3 nucleotides: TGTGCCAGCAGTTTTTTACTAGCAGATACGCAGTATTTT. It specifies CASSFLLADTQYF.

This chain links TRBV27 with TRBJ1-2, with 8 bases matching TRBD1. V lost 0 bases and J lost 6; bases outside the gene matches: 6. The CDR3 is made up of 15 amino acids. Germline values: CDR1 MNHEY, CDR2 SMNVEV (reference sequence). CDR3 nucleotide sequence: TGTGCCAGCAGTTTATCTGGACAGGGAGATGATGGCTACACCTTC. This translates into CASSLSGQGDDGYTF.

The V gene is TRBV4-1, the J gene TRBJ1-1; D may be TRBD1 (6 bases). The CDR3 sequence is 16 residues long. The V and J ends lost 1 base and 11 bases respectively, with 23 bases between them. From germline, CDR1 is MGHRA and CDR2 YSYEKL. In DNA form, the CDR3 reads TGCGCCAGCAGCCAAGTGGGGGCGCTTTTGGGAGAGGGGGCTTTCTTT. It yields the protein CASSQVGALLGEGAFF.

The CDR3 region is CASTLRGLAGYDTQYF. Here the CDR3 DNA reads TGTGCCAGCACTCTGAGGGGGCTAGCGGGGTACGATACGCAGTATTTT. The gene calls are TRBV5-4 and TRBJ2-3; TRBD2 aligns across 9 bases. Germline values: CDR1 SGHNT, CDR2 YYREEE (reference sequence). V shed 6 bases, J shed 6 bases, and the junction held 14 bases outside the gene matches. CDR3 size: 16 residues.

This clone turned up a few times. The chain employs TRBV5-5 and TRBJ1-1; D not resolved. The CDR3 has 12 amino acids. Germline V CDR1 and CDR2: SGHKS, YYEKEE (reference sequence). Between the trimmed V and J ends, which lost 1 base and 3 bases, there was a span of 4 bases. CDR3 coding DNA: TGTGCCAGCAGCTTGACAGACACTGAAGCTTTCTTT. It yields the protein CASSLTDTEAFF.

The chain links TRBV15 to TRBJ2-5; 9 bases map to TRBD1. The end of the DNA is better explained by TRBJ2-7, so the J call may be wrong. Germline V gene data show CDR1 as LNHNV and CDR2 as YYDKDF (reference sequence). CDR3 length: 15 residues. The CDR3 nucleotides read TGTGCCACCAGCAGAGATTTGGGACAGGGCCACGAGCAGTACTTC. It translates to CATSRDLGQGHEQYF.

This clone was seen only a few times. The chain uses TRBV9 and TRBJ2-1, with D perhaps being TRBD1 or TRBD2 (5 bases each). CDR1 and CDR2 (germline): SGDLS, YYNGEE. Trimming stripped 0 bases from V and 8 bases from J, with 15 bases between. This CDR3 comprises 15 residues. The CDR3 spells CASSVDGYGTDEQFF. The DNA of the CDR3 is TGTGCCAGCAGCGTAGACGGGTATGGGACGGATGAGCAGTTCTTC.